This T cell receptor (beta chain) was identified during a study of blood T cell repertoires in COVID-19. Across the whole study: The study drew acute and convalescent COVID-19 samples from the United States, Italy and Spain. T cells, B-cell-depleted T cells, or PBMCs supplied cDNA or gDNA.

Original analysis: Nucleated cell counts were estimated from reference gene primer amplification. The method was immunoSEQ multiplex PCR; TCRdb's version includes in-frame clones alone and lacks a portion of them. The V and J calls and clone size come from that table; D and trimming were worked out from the DNA. The table records 100,000 or so clones, roughly 87% of them present only once. This CDR3 region has 13 residues. With V trimmed by 9 bases and J by 7 bases, 8 bases remained unmatched. From germline, CDR1 is LNHDA and CDR2 SQIVND (reference sequence). The sample comprised peripheral blood. The TCR originated in a man between 25 and 39 years old in a cohort sampled during active COVID-19. This rearrangement joins TRBV19 to TRBJ1-5, with 8 bases matching TRBD1. In DNA, the CDR3 is TGTGCCAGCGCACAGGGGGTGGGGCAGCCCCAGCATTTT. Translation: CASAQGVGQPQHF. Looking up the rest from reference TRBV19 and TRBJ1-5 gives the full variable domain: DGGITQSPKYLFRKEGQNVTLSCEQNLNHDAMYWYRQDPGQGLRLIYYSQIVNDFQKGDIAEGYSVSREKKESFPLTVTSAQKNPTAFYLCASAQGVGQPQHFGDGTRLSIL.